This TCR beta chain was documented in a study of shared clonotypes between healthy human individuals. Study results and limitations: When compared with the clonotypes that were shared by all four sorted-subset donors, the non-shared clonotypes turned out to have lower generation probabilities.

Original handling: As immunoSEQ supplied junction-only sequences (without quality scores), filtering differed. Generated by immunoSEQ multiplex PCR, the TCRdb table keeps only in-frame clones and is missing some. Clonal size and the V and J genes are those of that table, whereas D and trimming came from the DNA. The table lists 1.5 million to 1.9 million clones, nearly 99% of them singletons, with roughly 0.4% in the top ten. Points on this clone: Antigen: not known.

The CDR3 length is 14 residues. The germline gives CDR1 MNHEY, CDR2 SVGAGI. V lost 6 bases and J lost 2, with 14 bases in between. Memory CD4+ cells were the fraction left after CD45RA+ naive selection. The rearrangement joins TRBV6-5 to TRBJ2-7; D call uncertain. Sequencing was carried out using naive CD4+ T cells sorted from blood. Subset indicated: CD45RA+ positively selected. The receptor was isolated from a man aged 25 to 40 in good health. Here the CDR3 DNA reads TGTGCCAGCAGAACCGACACGGAGCCCTACGAGCAGTACTTC. Its protein is CASRTDTEPYEQYF.